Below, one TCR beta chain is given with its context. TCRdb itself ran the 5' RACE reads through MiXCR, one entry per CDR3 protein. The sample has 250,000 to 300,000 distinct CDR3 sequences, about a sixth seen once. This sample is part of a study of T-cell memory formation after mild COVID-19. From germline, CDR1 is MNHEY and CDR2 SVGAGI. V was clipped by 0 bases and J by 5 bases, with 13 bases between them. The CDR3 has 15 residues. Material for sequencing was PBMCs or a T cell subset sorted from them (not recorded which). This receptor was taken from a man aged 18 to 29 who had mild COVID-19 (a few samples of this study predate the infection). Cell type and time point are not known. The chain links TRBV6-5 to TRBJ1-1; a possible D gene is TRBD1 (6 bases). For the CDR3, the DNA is TGTGCCAGCAGTTACTCTGGCAGGGGTAAGACTGAAGCTTTCTTT. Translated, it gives CASSYSGRGKTEAFF.